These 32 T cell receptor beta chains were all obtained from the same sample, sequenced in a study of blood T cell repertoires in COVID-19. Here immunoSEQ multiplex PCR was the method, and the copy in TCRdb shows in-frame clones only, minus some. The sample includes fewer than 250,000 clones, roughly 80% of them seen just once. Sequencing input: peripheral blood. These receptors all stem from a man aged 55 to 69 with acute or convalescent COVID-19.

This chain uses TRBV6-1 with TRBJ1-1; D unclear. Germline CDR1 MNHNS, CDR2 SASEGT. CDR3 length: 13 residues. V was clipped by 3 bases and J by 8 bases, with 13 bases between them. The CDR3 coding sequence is TGTGCCAGCAGTGAGGGTCCCGGCAGGGAAGCTTTCTTT. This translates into CASSEGPGREAFF.

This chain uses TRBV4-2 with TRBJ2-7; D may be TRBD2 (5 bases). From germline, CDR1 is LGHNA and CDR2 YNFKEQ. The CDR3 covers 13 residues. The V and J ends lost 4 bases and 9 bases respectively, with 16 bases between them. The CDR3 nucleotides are TGTGCCAGCAGCCCCGAGGGAGAGCCGCGGCAGTACTTC. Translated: CASSPEGEPRQYF.

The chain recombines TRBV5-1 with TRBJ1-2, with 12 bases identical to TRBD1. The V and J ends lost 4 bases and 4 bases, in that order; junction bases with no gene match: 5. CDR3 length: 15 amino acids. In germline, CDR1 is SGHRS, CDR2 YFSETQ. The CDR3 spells CASSPGTGGPYGYTF. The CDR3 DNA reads TGCGCCAGCAGCCCCGGGACAGGGGGCCCCTATGGCTACACCTTC. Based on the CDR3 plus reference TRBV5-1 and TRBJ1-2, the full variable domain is KAGVTQTPRYLIKTRGQQVTLSCSPISGHRSVSWYQQTPGQGLQFLFEYFSETQRNKGNFPGRFSGRQFSNSRSEMNVSTLELGDSALYLCASSPGTGGPYGYTFGSGTRLTVV.

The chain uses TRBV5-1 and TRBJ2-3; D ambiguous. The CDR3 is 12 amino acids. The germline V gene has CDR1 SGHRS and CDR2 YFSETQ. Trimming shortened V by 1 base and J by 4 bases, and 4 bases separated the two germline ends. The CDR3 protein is CASSLFADTQYF. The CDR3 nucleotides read TGCGCCAGCAGCTTGTTCGCAGATACGCAGTATTTT.

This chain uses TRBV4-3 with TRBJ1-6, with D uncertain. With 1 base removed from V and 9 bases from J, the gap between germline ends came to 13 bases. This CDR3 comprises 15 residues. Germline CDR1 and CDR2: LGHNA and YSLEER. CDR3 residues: CASSQGSGIGSPLHF. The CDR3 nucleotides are TGCGCCAGCAGCCAAGGGTCCGGGATCGGTTCACCCCTCCACTTT.

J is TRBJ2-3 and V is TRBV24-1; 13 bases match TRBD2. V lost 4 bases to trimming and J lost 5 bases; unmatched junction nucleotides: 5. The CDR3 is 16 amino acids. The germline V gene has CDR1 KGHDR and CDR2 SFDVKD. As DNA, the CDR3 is TGTGCCACCAGTGACTCCGGACTAGCGGGAGAAGATACGCAGTATTTT. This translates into CATSDSGLAGEDTQYF.

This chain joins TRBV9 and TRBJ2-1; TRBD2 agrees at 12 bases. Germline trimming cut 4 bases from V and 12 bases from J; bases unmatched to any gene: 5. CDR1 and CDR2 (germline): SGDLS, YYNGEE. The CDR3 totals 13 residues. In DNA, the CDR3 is TGTGCCAGCAGCTCTGGACTAGCGGGGAGGCAGTTCTTC. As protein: CASSSGLAGRQFF.

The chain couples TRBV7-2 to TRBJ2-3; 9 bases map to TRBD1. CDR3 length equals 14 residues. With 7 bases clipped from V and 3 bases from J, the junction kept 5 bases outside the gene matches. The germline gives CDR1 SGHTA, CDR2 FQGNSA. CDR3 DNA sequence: TGTGCCAGCAAACAGGGGGCCTCGACAGATACGCAGTATTTT. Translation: CASKQGASTDTQYF.

The CDR3, as DNA: TGTGCCTGGAGCCGCAGGGGAATTGGCGGGGAGCTGTTTTTT. Encoded protein: CAWSRRGIGGELFF. The chain uses TRBV30 and TRBJ2-2, with a tentative D call TRBD1 (6 bases). The CDR3 spans 14 residues. V was trimmed by 3 bases and J by 7 bases, leaving 15 bases between them. Germline V gene sequence: CDR1 GTSNPN, CDR2 SVGIG (reference sequence).

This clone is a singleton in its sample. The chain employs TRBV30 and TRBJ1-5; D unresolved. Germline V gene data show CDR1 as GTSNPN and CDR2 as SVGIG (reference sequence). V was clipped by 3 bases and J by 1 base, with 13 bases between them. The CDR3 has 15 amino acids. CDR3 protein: CAWSQEAWSNQPQHF. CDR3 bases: TGTGCCTGGAGCCAGGAGGCATGGAGCAATCAGCCCCAGCATTTT.

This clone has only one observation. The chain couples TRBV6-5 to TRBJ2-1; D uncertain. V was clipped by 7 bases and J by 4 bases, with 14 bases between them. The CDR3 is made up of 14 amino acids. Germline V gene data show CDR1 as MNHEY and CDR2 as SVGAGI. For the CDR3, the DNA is TGTGCCAGCAAGGTCCGGAGAGCTTACAATGAGCAGTTCTTC. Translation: CASKVRRAYNEQFF.

CDR3 sequence (DNA): TGTGCCAGCGCAAACGACATTACCTACGAGCAGTACTTC. Translated, it gives CASANDITYEQYF. The chain couples TRBV14 to TRBJ2-7, with no clear D. The CDR3 contains 13 residues. Trimming pared 8 bases from V and 2 bases from J, leaving 13 bases between. Germline CDR1 and CDR2: SGHDN and FVKESK. Based on the CDR3 plus reference TRBV14 and TRBJ2-7, the full variable domain is EAGVTQFPSHSVIEKGQTVTLRCDPISGHDNLYWYRRVMGKEIKFLLHFVKESKQDESGMPNNRFLAERTGGTYSTLKVQPAELEDSGVYFCASANDITYEQYFGPGTRLTVT.

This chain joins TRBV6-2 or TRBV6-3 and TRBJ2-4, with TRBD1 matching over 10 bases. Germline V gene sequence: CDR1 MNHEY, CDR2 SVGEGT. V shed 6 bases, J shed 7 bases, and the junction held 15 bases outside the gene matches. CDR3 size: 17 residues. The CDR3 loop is CASSIIRGGTGDNIQYF. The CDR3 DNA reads TGTGCCAGCAGCATAATCCGGGGGGGGACAGGGGATAACATTCAGTACTTC.

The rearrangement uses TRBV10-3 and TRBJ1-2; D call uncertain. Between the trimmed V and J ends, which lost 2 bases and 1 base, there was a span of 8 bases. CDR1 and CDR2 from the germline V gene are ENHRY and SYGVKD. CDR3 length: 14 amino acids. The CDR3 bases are TGTGCCATCAGTGAGAACGGACTTAACTATGGCTACACCTTC. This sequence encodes CAISENGLNYGYTF.

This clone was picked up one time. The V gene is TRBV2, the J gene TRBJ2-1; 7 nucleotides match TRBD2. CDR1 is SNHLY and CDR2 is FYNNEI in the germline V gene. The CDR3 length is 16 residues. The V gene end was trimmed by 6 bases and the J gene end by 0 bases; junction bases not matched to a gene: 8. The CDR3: CASSRMGGGSYNEQFF. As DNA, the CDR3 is TGTGCCAGCAGCCGGATGGGCGGGGGCTCCTACAATGAGCAGTTCTTC.

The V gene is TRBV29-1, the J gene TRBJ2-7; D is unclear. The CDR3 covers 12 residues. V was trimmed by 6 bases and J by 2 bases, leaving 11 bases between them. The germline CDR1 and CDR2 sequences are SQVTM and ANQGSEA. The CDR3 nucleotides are TGCAGCGTCTTCACGGGTACCTACGAGCAGTACTTC. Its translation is CSVFTGTYEQYF.

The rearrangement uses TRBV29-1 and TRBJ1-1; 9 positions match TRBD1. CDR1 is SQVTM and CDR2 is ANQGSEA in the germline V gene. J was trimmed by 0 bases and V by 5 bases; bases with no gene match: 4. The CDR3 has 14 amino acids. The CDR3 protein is CSVWDRVMNTEAFF. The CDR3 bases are TGCAGCGTTTGGGACAGGGTTATGAACACTGAAGCTTTCTTT.

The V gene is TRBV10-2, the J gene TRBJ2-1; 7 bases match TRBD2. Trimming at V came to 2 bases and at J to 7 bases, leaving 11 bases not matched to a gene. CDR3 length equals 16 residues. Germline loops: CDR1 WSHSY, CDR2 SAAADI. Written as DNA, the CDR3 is TGCGCCAGCAGTGAGATGGTGGGAGGGGAATTAAATGAGCAGTTCTTC. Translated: CASSEMVGGELNEQFF.

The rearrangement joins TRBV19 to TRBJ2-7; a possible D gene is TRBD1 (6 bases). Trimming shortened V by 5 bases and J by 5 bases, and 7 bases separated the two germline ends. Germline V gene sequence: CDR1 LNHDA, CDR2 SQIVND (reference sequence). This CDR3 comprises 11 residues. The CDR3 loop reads CASSDRNEQYF. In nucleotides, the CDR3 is TGTGCCAGTAGTGACAGGAACGAGCAGTACTTC. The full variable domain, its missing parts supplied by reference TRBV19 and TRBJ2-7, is DGGITQSPKYLFRKEGQNVTLSCEQNLNHDAMYWYRQDPGQGLRLIYYSQIVNDFQKGDIAEGYSVSREKKESFPLTVTSAQKNPTAFYLCASSDRNEQYFGPGTRLTVT.

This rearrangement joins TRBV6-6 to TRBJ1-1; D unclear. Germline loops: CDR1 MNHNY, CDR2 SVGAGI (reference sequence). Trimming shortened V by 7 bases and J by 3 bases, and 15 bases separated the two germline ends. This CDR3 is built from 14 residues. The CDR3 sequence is CASKPNLRDTEAFF. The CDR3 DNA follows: TGTGCCAGCAAACCCAATTTGAGGGACACTGAAGCTTTCTTT.

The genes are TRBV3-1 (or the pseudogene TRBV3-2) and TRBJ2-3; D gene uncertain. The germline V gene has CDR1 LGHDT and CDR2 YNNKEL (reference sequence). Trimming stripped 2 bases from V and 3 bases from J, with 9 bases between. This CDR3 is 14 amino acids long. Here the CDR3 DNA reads TGTGCCAGCAGCCAATCCGTTTCGACAGATACGCAGTATTTT. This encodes CASSQSVSTDTQYF.

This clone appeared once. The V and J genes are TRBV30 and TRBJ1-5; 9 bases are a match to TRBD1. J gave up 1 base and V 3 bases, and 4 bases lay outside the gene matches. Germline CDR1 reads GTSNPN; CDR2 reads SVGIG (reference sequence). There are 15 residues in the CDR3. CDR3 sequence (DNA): TGTGCCTGGAGCCCGGGACAGGGAAGCAATCAGCCCCAGCATTTT. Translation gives CAWSPGQGSNQPQHF. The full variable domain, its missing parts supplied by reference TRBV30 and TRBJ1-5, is SQTIHQWPATLVQPVGSPLSLECTVEGTSNPNLYWYRQAAGRGLQLLFYSVGIGQISSEVPQNLSASRPQDRQFILSSKKLLLSDSGFYLCAWSPGQGSNQPQHFGDGTRLSIL.

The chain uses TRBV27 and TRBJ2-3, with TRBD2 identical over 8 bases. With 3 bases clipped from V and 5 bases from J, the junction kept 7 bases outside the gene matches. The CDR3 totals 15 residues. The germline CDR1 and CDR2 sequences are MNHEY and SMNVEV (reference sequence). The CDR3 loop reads CASSFGREGRDTQYF. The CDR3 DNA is TGTGCCAGCAGTTTTGGACGGGAGGGCCGAGATACGCAGTATTTT.

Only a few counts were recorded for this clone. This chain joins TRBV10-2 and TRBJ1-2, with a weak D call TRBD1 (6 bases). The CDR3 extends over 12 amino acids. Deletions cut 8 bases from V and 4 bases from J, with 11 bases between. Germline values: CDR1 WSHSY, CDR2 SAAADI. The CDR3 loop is CASATDSYGYTF. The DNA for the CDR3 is TGCGCCAGCGCCACGGACAGCTATGGCTACACCTTC.

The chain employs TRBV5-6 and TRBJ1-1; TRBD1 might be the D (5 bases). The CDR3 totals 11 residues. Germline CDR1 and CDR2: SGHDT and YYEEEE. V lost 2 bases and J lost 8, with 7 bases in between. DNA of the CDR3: TGTGCCAGCAGCTTCAACAGGGAAGCTTTCTTT. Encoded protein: CASSFNREAFF.

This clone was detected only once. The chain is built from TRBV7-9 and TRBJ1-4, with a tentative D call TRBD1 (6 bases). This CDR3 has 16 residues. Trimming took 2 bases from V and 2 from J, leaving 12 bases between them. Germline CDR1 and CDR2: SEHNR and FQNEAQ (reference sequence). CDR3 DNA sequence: TGTGCCAGCAGCTTACTCACAGGGTATACTAATGAAAAACTGTTTTTT. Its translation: CASSLLTGYTNEKLFF.

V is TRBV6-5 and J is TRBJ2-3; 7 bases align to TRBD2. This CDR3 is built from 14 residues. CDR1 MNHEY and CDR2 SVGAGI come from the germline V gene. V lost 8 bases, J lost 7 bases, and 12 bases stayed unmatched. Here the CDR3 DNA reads TGTGCCAGCTGCATGACTAGCCTAGGTTATACGCAGTATTTT. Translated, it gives CASCMTSLGYTQYF.

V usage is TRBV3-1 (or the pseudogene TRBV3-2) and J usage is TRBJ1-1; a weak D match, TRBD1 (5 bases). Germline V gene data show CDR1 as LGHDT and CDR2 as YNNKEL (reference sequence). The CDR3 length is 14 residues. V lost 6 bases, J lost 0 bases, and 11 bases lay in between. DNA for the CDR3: TGTGCCAGCAGACAGACAGCCATGAACACTGAAGCTTTCTTT. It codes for CASRQTAMNTEAFF.

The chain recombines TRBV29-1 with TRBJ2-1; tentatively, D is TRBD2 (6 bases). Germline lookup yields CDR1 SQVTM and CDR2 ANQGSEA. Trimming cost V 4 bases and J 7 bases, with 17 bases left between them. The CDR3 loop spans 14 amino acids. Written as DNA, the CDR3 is TGCAGCGTTGGGGGGGACTGGCGGGAAAATGAGCAGTTCTTC. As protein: CSVGGDWRENEQFF.

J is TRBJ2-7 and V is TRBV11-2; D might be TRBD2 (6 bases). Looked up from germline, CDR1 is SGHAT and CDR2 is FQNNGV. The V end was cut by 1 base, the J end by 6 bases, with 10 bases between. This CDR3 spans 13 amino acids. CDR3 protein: CASSLAGVGEQYF. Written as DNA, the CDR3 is TGTGCCAGCAGCTTAGCGGGGGTTGGCGAGCAGTACTTC.

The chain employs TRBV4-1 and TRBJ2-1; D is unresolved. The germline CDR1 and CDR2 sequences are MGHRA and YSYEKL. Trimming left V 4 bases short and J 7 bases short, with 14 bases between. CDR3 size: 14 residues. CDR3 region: CASSRPLGRNEQFF. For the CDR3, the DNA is TGCGCCAGCAGCCGCCCTCTAGGTCGGAATGAGCAGTTCTTC.

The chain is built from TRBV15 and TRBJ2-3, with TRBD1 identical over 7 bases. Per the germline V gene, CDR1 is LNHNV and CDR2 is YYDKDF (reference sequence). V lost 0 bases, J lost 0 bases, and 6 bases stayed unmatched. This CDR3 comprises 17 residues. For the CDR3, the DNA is TGTGCCACCAGCAGAGATAGTTGGACAGGCAGCACAGATACGCAGTATTTT. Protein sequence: CATSRDSWTGSTDTQYF.